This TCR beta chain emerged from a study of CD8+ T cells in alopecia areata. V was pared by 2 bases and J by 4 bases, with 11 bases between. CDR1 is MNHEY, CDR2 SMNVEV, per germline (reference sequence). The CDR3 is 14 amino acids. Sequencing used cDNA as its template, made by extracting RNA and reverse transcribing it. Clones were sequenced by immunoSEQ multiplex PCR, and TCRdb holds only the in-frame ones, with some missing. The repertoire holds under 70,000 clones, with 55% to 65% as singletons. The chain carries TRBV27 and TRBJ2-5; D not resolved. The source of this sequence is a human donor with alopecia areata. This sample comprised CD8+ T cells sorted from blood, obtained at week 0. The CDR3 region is CASSLLGSPETQYF. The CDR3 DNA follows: TGTGCCAGCAGTTTACTGGGATCCCCAGAGACCCAGTACTTC.